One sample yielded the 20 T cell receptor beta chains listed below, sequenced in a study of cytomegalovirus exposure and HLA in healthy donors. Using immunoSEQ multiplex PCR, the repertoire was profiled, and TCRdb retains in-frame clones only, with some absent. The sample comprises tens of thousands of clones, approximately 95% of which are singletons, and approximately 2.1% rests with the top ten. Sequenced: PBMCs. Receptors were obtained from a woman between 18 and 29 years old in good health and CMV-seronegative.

The CDR3 DNA sequence: TGTGCCAGTAGGCGGACAGGGGAAGGAAACACCATATATTTT. Its protein product is CASRRTGEGNTIYF. V gene TRBV19 combines with J gene TRBJ1-3, with TRBD1 matching over 9 bases. This CDR3 comprises 14 residues. The J segment lost 4 bases and the V segment lost 6 bases, leaving 4 bases of the junction unmatched. Per germline, CDR1 LNHDA and CDR2 SQIVND (reference sequence).

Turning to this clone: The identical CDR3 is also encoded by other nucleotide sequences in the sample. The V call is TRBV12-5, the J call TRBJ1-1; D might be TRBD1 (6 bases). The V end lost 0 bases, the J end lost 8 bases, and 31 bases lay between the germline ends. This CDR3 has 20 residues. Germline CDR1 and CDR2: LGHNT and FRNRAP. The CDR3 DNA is TGTGCTAGTGGTTTGGTCATAGCGGGGACACGCACTTATGGGGGTGGCGAAGCTTTCTTT. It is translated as CASGLVIAGTRTYGGGEAFF. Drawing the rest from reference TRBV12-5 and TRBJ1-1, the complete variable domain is DARVTQTPRHKVTEMGQEVTMRCQPILGHNTVFWYRQTMMQGLELLAYFRNRAPLDDSGMPKDRFSAEMPDATLATLKIQPSEPRDSAVYFCASGLVIAGTRTYGGGEAFFGQGTRLTVV.

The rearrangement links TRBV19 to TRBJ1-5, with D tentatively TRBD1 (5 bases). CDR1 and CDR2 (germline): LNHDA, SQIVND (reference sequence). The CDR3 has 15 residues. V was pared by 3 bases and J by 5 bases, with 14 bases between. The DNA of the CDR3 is TGTGCCAGTAGTATCCCCAGGGATGGCTATCAGCCCCAGCATTTT. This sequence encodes CASSIPRDGYQPQHF.

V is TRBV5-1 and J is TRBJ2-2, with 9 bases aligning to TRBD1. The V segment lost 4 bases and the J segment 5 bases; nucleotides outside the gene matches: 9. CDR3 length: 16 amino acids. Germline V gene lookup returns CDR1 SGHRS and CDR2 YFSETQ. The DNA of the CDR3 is TGCGCCAGCAGCCGACAGGGGGGTGGTTGGACCGGGGAGCTGTTTTTT. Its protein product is CASSRQGGGWTGELFF.

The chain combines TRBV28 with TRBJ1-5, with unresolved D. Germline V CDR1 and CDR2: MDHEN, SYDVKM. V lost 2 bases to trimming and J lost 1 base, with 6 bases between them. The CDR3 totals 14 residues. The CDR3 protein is CASSLTLSNQPQHF. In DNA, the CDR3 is TGTGCCAGCAGTTTAACTCTCAGCAATCAGCCCCAGCATTTT.

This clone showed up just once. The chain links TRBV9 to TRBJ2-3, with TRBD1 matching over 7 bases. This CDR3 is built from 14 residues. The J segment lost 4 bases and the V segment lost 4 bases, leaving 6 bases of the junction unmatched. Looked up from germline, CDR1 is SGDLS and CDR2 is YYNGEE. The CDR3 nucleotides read TGTGCCAGCAGCCAACCTCAGGGGGCAGATACGCAGTATTTT. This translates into CASSQPQGADTQYF. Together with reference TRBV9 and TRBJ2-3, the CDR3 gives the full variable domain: DSGVTQTPKHLITATGQRVTLRCSPRSGDLSVYWYQQSLDQGLQFLIQYYNGEERAKGNILERFSAQQFPDLHSELNLSSLELGDSALYFCASSQPQGADTQYFGPGTRLTVL.

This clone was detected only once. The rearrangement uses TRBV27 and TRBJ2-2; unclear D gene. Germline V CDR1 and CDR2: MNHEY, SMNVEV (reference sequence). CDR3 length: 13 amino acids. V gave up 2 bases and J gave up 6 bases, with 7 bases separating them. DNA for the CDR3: TGTGCCAGCAGTTTAATCTCCCCCGGGGAGCTGTTTTTT. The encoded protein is CASSLISPGELFF.

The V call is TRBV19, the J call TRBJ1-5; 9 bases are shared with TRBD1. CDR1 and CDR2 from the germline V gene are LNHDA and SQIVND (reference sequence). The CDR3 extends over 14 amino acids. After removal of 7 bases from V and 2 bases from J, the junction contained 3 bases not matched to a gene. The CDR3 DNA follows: TGTGCCAGTACCTGGACAGGGGGCAATCAGCCCCAGCATTTT. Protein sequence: CASTWTGGNQPQHF. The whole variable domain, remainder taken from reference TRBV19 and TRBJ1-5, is DGGITQSPKYLFRKEGQNVTLSCEQNLNHDAMYWYRQDPGQGLRLIYYSQIVNDFQKGDIAEGYSVSREKKESFPLTVTSAQKNPTAFYLCASTWTGGNQPQHFGDGTRLSIL.

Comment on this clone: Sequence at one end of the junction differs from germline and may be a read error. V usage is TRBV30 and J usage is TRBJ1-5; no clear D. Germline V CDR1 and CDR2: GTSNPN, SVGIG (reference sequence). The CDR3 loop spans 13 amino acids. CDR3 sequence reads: CAWSKHEGQAQHF. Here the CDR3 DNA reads TGTGCCTGGAGTAAGCACGAAGGTCAGGCCCAGCATTTT. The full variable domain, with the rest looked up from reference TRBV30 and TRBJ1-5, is SQTIHQWPATLVQPVGSPLSLECTVEGTSNPNLYWYRQAAGRGLQLLFYSVGIGQISSEVPQNLSASRPQDRQFILSSKKLLLSDSGFYLCAWSKHEGQAQHFGDGTRLSIL.

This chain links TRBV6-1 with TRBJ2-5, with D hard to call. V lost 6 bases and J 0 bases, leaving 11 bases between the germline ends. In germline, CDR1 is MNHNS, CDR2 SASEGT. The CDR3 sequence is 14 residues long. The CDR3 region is CASRGLRYQETQYF. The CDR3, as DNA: TGTGCCAGCAGGGGCCTTCGTTACCAAGAGACCCAGTACTTC.

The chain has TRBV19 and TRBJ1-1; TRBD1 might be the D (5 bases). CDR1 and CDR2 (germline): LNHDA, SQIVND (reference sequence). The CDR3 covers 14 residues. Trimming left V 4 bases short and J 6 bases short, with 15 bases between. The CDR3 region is CASSKAQGWPEAFF. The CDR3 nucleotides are TGTGCCAGTAGTAAAGCTCAGGGATGGCCTGAAGCTTTCTTT.

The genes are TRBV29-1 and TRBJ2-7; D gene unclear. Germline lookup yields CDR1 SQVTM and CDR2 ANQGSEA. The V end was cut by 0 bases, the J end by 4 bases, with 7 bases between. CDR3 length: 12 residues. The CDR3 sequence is CSVEDSPYEQYF. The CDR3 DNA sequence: TGCAGCGTTGAAGATTCCCCTTACGAGCAGTACTTC.

The CDR3 DNA follows: TGTGCCAGCAGCTTAGTCTCACTTTTAGAGACCCAGTACTTC. Protein product: CASSLVSLLETQYF. The J gene is TRBJ2-5, the V gene TRBV7-9; no definite D call. The germline V and J ends were trimmed by 1 base and 4 bases, with 10 bases remaining between them. The germline gives CDR1 SEHNR, CDR2 FQNEAQ (reference sequence). CDR3 length: 14 amino acids. Variable domain in full (rest from reference TRBV7-9 and TRBJ2-5): DTGVSQNPRHKITKRGQNVTFRCDPISEHNRLYWYRQTLGQGPEFLTYFQNEAQLEKSRLLSDRFSAERPKGSFSTLEIQRTEQGDSAMYLCASSLVSLLETQYFGPGTRLLVL.

The CDR3 is CASSQRGVGTDTQYF. For the CDR3, the DNA is TGTGCCAGCAGTCAACGGGGGGTTGGCACAGATACGCAGTATTTT. This chain links TRBV11-2 with TRBJ2-3; 7 bases align to TRBD2. There are 15 residues in the CDR3. V was pared by 6 bases and J by 1 base, with 7 bases of the junction left unmatched. Germline assignment: CDR1 SGHAT and CDR2 FQNNGV.

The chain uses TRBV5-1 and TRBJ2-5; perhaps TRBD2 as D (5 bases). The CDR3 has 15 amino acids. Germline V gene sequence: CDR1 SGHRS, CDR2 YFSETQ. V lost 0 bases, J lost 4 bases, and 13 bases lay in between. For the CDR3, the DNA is TGCGCCAGCAGCTTGGGAGTGGGAGTAGGAGAGACCCAGTACTTC. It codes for CASSLGVGVGETQYF.

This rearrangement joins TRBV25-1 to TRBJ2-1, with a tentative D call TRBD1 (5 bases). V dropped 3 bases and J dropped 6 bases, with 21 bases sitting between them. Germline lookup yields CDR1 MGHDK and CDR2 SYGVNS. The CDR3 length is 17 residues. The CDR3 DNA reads TGTGCCAGCAGTGATCGTCAGGGTATGGGTTTGGGCAATGAGCAGTTCTTC. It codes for CASSDRQGMGLGNEQFF.

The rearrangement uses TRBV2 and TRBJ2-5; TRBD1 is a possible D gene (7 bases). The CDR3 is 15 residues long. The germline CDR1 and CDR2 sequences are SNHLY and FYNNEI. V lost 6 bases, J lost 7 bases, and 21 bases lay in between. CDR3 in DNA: TGTGCCAGCAGCCGCGGAGGGGGCGGCCCTGGGACCCAGTACTTC. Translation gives CASSRGGGGPGTQYF.

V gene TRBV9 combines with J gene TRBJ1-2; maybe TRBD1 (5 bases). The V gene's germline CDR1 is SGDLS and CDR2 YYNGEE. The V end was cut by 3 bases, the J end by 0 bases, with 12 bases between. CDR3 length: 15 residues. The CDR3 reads CASSGLTVSNYGYTF. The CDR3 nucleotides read TGTGCCAGCAGCGGACTGACAGTCTCTAACTATGGCTACACCTTC.

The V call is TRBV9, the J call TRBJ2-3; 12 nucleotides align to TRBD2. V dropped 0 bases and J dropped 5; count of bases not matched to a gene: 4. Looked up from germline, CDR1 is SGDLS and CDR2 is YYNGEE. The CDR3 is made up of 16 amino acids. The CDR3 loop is CASSVGRLAGEDTQYF. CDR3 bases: TGTGCCAGCAGCGTAGGGAGACTAGCGGGGGAAGATACGCAGTATTTT.

DNA for the CDR3: TGTGCCAGCAGCAAACAACAGGGTGTGGCTGGAAACACCATATATTTT. Translated, it gives CASSKQQGVAGNTIYF. The chain recombines TRBV5-6 with TRBJ1-3, with D maybe TRBD1 (6 bases). Germline V gives CDR1 SGHDT, CDR2 YYEEEE. The V gene lost 4 bases and the J gene lost 2 bases, with 16 bases spanning the gap. This CDR3 has 16 amino acids.